The clone carrying this TCR beta chain was seen a few times. The antigen is not known. This record belongs to a study of T-cell reconstitution after alpha-beta-depleted transplantation in children. Findings and caveats of the study: Surviving recipient T cells and thymic progenitors underlay high day-60 TCRbeta diversity in some patients.

This CDR3 contains 12 residues. Germline loops: CDR1 MGHRA, CDR2 YSYEKL. V lost 2 bases to trimming and J lost 8 bases, with 6 bases between them. Unique molecular identifiers featured in how the TCRbeta library was prepared. Using its own MiXCR run on the PCR reads, TCRdb lists one record per CDR3 protein. This table has roughly 570,000 distinct CDR3 sequences, 27% appearing once. This sequence was found in a boy in the first two years of life with Wiskott-Aldrich syndrome, due to receive a stem cell transplant. The V and J genes are TRBV4-1 and TRBJ1-4; D call uncertain. The specimen comprised PBMCs, sampled before TCRalphabeta/CD19-depleted stem cell transplant. The CDR3 region has the DNA TGCGCCAGCAGCCAACAGTGGGAAAAACTGTTTTTT. Its translation: CASSQQWEKLFF.